Listed below are T cell receptor beta chains from one sample, sequenced in a study of T cell responses to AZD1222 COVID-19 vaccine. This table comes from immunoSEQ multiplex PCR, and its TCRdb copy is limited to in-frame clones, with some not included. The sample carries some 120,000 clones, over 75% recorded once. The sample consisted of peripheral blood, taken on day 0 of AZD1222 vaccination. All receptors come from an adult in good health. The CDR3 runs from the conserved cysteine through the conserved F or W. The order of the fields is V gene, clone size, J gene, D gene, CDR3 protein, CDR3 DNA. A D gene is named only where the DNA matches it firmly. Clone size, where shown, is once, few, many, or a class for clones that have expanded.

TRBV24-1	-	TRBJ1-1	-	CATSAPHLSEAFF	TGTGCCACCAGCGCCCCCCACTTGAGTGAAGCTTTCTTT
TRBV24-1	once	TRBJ1-2	-	CATSDKSWSYTF	TGTGCCACCAGTGATAAAAGCTGGAGCTACACCTTC
TRBV4-2	-	TRBJ2-7	-	CASSQGSRASYEQYF	TGTGCCAGCAGCCAAGGTAGCAGGGCTTCCTACGAGCAGTACTTC
TRBV29-1	-	TRBJ1-2	TRBD1	CSVGVGGTGHGYTF	TGCAGCGTTGGAGTAGGCGGGACAGGGCATGGCTACACCTTC
TRBV6-5	-	TRBJ1-5	-	CASSYSASNQPQHF	TGTGCCAGCAGTTACTCGGCCAGCAATCAGCCCCAGCATTTT
TRBV5-4	-	TRBJ1-4	-	CASSPFGVEKLFF	TGTGCCAGCAGCCCTTTCGGGGTGGAGAAACTGTTTTTT
TRBV7-2	-	TRBJ2-4	TRBD2	CASSLELAGEDIQYF	TGTGCCAGCAGCTTGGAGCTGGCGGGGGAAGACATTCAGTACTTC
TRBV10-3	-	TRBJ1-4	-	CAISARRSDEKLFF	TGTGCCATCAGTGCCAGAAGGAGCGATGAAAAACTGTTTTTT
TRBV10-3	-	TRBJ1-2	TRBD1	CAISELDRVAGYTF	TGTGCCATCAGTGAATTAGACAGGGTCGCCGGCTACACCTTC
TRBV5-1	-	TRBJ2-5	-	CASSEPDPFMTQYF	TGCGCCAGCAGCGAACCCGACCCCTTCATGACCCAGTACTTC
TRBV24-1	-	TRBJ1-2	-	CATSDSQRDGYTF	TGTGCCACCAGTGATTCACAACGGGATGGCTACACCTTC
TRBV6-5	once	TRBJ2-7	TRBD2	CASSYESSGNTYEQYF	TGTGCCAGCAGTTACGAATCTAGCGGGAACACCTACGAGCAGTACTTC
TRBV7-8	-	TRBJ1-4	TRBD1	CASSADRGSEKLFF	TGTGCCAGCAGCGCCGACAGGGGAAGTGAAAAACTGTTTTTT
TRBV19	-	TRBJ2-1	-	CASTPGTSSGGKQFF	TGTGCCAGTACCCCTGGGACTTCCTCTGGGGGGAAGCAGTTCTTC
TRBV5-1	-	TRBJ2-7	-	CASSRGSGESYEQYF	TGCGCCAGCAGCAGGGGGTCCGGGGAATCCTACGAGCAGTACTTC
TRBV5-4	-	TRBJ2-7	TRBD2	CASSSGTSGRYEQYF	TGTGCCAGCAGCTCCGGGACTAGCGGGAGGTACGAGCAGTACTTC
TRBV3-1/TRBV3-2	-	TRBJ2-1	-	CASSQGAGPHNEQFF	TGTGCCAGCAGCCAAGGGGCTGGTCCCCACAATGAGCAGTTCTTC
TRBV10-3	-	TRBJ2-4	-	CAIRGTGNIQYF	TGTGCCATCAGGGGGACTGGAAACATTCAGTACTTC
TRBV5-4	-	TRBJ1-2	-	CASSIQGGYGYTF	TGTGCCAGCAGCATCCAGGGAGGGTATGGCTACACCTTC
TRBV27	-	TRBJ1-2	-	CASSGNYGYTF	TGTGCCAGCAGTGGCAACTATGGCTACACCTTC
TRBV6-5	once	TRBJ1-5	-	CASTFPNVGNQPQHF	TGTGCCAGCACCTTTCCGAACGTAGGCAATCAGCCCCAGCATTTT
TRBV13	-	TRBJ2-5	TRBD1	CASSLTGRKTQYF	TGTGCCAGCAGCTTGACAGGGAGAAAGACCCAGTACTTC
TRBV11-2	-	TRBJ1-2	-	CASSLDWAGSSYGYTF	TGTGCCAGCAGCTTAGATTGGGCAGGGAGTAGCTATGGCTACACCTTC
TRBV5-4	-	TRBJ2-7	TRBD1	CASSPHSGQGSSYEQYF	TGTGCCAGCAGCCCACATTCCGGACAGGGGTCCTCCTACGAGCAGTACTTC
TRBV30	-	TRBJ1-1	-	CAWILFAEAFF	TGTGCCTGGATCCTATTCGCTGAAGCTTTCTTT
TRBV7-2	-	TRBJ1-3	-	CASSFDGVDGNTIYF	TGTGCCAGCAGCTTTGATGGGGTAGACGGAAACACCATATATTTT
TRBV6-2/TRBV6-3	-	TRBJ1-2	-	CASSYSLTGLRYGYTF	TGTGCCAGCAGTTACTCGCTCACAGGGTTGCGATATGGCTACACCTTC
TRBV2	-	TRBJ2-1	-	CASHHMGRGEQFF	TGTGCCAGCCATCACATGGGGCGCGGTGAGCAGTTCTTC
TRBV4-3	-	TRBJ2-2	-	CASSQGVAWGELFF	TGCGCCAGCAGCCAAGGGGTTGCTTGGGGGGAGCTGTTTTTT
TRBV19	-	TRBJ2-3	-	CASSPRGDTQYF	TGTGCCAGTAGTCCCCGGGGGGATACGCAGTATTTT
TRBV19	-	TRBJ1-1	TRBD1	CASSTGTVKAFF	TGTGCCAGTAGTACCGGGACAGTCAAAGCTTTCTTT
TRBV6-5	-	TRBJ1-4	-	CASNRVGEKLFF	TGTGCCAGCAACAGGGTTGGAGAAAAACTGTTTTTT
TRBV11-1	-	TRBJ1-2	TRBD1	CASSFPGQGPKGCTF	TGTGCCAGCAGCTTCCCGGGACAGGGGCCGAAAGGCTGCACCTTC
TRBV24-1	-	TRBJ2-2	TRBD2	CATSLDETTSGIYTGELFF	TGTGCCACCAGTTTGGACGAGACAACTAGCGGAATCTACACCGGGGAGCTGTTTTTT
TRBV28	once	TRBJ1-1	-	CASSSNDANTEAFF	TGTGCCAGCAGTTCCAACGACGCGAACACTGAAGCTTTCTTT
TRBV27	few	TRBJ1-5	-	CASSSLPGELGQPQHF	TGTGCCAGCAGTTCCCTCCCCGGGGAGTTGGGTCAGCCCCAGCATTTT
TRBV6-5	-	TRBJ1-1	-	CASSPAGARTEAFF	TGTGCCAGCAGCCCGGCGGGGGCGCGGACTGAAGCTTTCTTT
TRBV19	-	TRBJ1-3	-	CASRTGTSNYF	TGTGCCAGTAGAACCGGGACGTCAAACTATTTT
TRBV7-9	-	TRBJ2-1	TRBD2	CASSRTSGGNNEQFF	TGTGCCAGCAGCCGGACTAGCGGGGGCAACAATGAGCAGTTCTTC
TRBV7-8	-	TRBJ1-3	-	CASSYEARRGPGNTIYF	TGTGCCAGCAGCTACGAAGCTCGCAGGGGACCTGGAAACACCATATATTTT
TRBV7-7	-	TRBJ2-5	TRBD1	CASSPGTGKETQYF	TGTGCTAGCAGCCCAGGGACAGGGAAAGAGACCCAGTACTTC
TRBV5-1	-	TRBJ1-2	-	CASSSGGEGYTF	TGCGCCAGCAGCTCCGGGGGAGAAGGCTACACCTTC
TRBV28	-	TRBJ2-3	TRBD2	CASRNPGLAKDTQYF	TGTGCCAGCAGGAACCCGGGACTAGCGAAGGATACGCAGTATTTT
TRBV6-2/TRBV6-3	-	TRBJ1-2	-	CASSYPPQDYPNYGYTF	TGTGCCAGCAGTTACCCACCACAAGACTATCCTAACTATGGCTACACCTTC
TRBV5-6	-	TRBJ1-4	-	CASSLDRRLSEKLFF	TGTGCCAGCAGCTTGGACAGGAGGTTGAGTGAAAAACTGTTTTTT
TRBV2	-	TRBJ2-7	-	CASSDSLARSSYEQYF	TGTGCCAGCAGCGATTCTCTAGCCAGGAGCTCCTACGAGCAGTACTTC
TRBV11-3	-	TRBJ2-7	-	CASSPQAYEQYF	TGTGCCAGCAGCCCACAAGCCTACGAGCAGTACTTC
TRBV7-9	-	TRBJ1-1	-	CASSSLGDSEAFF	TGTGCCAGCAGCTCTCTAGGGGACTCTGAAGCTTTCTTT
TRBV4-1	-	TRBJ1-2	-	CASSHDFRNYGYTF	TGCGCCAGCAGCCATGACTTTAGGAACTATGGCTACACCTTC